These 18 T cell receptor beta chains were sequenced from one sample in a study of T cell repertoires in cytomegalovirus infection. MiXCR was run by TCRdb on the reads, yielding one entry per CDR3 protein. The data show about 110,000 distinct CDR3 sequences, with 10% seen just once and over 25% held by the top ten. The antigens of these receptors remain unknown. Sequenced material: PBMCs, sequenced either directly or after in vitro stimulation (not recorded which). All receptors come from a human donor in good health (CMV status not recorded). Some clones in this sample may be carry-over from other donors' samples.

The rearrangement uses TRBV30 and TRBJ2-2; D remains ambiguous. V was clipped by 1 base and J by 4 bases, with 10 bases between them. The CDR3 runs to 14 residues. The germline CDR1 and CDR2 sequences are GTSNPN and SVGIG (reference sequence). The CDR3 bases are TGTGCCTGGAGTGATAACAGACCCACCGGGGAGCTGTTTTTT. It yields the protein CAWSDNRPTGELFF. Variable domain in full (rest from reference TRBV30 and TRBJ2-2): SQTIHQWPATLVQPVGSPLSLECTVEGTSNPNLYWYRQAAGRGLQLLFYSVGIGQISSEVPQNLSASRPQDRQFILSSKKLLLSDSGFYLCAWSDNRPTGELFFGEGSRLTVL.

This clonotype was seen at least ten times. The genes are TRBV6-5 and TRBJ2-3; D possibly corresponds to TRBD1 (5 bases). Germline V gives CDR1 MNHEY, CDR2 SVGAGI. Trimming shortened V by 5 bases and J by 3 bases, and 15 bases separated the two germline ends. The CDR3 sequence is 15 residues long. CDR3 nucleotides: TGTGCCAGCAGTACCGGTGTGGGGCTAACAGATACGCAGTATTTT. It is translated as CASSTGVGLTDTQYF.

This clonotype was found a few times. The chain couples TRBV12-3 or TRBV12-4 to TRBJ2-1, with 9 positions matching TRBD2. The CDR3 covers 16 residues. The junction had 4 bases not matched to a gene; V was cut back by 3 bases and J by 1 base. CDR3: CASSLRLAGSYNEQFF. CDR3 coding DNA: TGTGCCAGCAGTTTGAGGCTAGCGGGATCCTACAATGAGCAGTTCTTC.

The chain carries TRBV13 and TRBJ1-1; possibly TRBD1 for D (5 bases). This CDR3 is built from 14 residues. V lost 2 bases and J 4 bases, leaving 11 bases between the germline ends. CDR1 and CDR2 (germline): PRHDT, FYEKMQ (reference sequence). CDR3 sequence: CASSLSGGGTEAFF. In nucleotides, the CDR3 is TGTGCCAGCAGCTTATCCGGGGGTGGCACTGAAGCTTTCTTT.

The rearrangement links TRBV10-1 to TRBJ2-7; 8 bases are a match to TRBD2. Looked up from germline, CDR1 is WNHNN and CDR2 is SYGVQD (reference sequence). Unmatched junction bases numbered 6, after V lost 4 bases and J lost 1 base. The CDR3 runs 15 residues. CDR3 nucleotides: TGCGCCAGCAGTGGTAGGACTAGCAGATCCTACGAGCAGTACGTC. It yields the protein CASSGRTSRSYEQYV.

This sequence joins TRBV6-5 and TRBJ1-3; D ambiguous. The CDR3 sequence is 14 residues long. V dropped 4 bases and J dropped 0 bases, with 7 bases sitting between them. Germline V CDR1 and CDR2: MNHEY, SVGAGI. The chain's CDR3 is CASSSVGSGNTIYF. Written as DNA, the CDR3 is TGTGCCAGCAGTTCGGTGGGCTCTGGAAACACCATATATTTT.

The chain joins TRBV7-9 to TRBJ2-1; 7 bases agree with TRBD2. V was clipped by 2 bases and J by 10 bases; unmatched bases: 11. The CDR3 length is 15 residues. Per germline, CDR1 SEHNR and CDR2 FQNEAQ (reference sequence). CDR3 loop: CASSLYPLAAPEQFF. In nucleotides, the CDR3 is TGTGCCAGCAGCTTATACCCCCTAGCGGCCCCAGAGCAGTTCTTC.

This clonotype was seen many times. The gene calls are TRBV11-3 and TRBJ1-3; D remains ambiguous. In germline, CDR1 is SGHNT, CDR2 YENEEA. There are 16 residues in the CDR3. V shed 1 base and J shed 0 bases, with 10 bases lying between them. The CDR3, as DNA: TGTGCCAGCAGCTTAGTAGCGTTATTCTCTGGAAACACCATATATTTT. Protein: CASSLVALFSGNTIYF.

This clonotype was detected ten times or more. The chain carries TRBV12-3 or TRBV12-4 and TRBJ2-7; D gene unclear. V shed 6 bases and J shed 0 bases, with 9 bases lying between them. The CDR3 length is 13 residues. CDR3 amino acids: CASRKHTSYEQYF. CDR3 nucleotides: TGTGCCAGCAGAAAACATACCTCCTACGAGCAGTACTTC.

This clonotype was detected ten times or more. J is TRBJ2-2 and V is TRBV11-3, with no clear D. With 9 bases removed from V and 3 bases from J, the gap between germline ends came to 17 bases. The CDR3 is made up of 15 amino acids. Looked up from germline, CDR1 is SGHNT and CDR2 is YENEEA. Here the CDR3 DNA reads TGTGCCAGTAGACCGTACGGCGGACACACCGGGGAGCTGTTTTTT. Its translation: CASRPYGGHTGELFF.

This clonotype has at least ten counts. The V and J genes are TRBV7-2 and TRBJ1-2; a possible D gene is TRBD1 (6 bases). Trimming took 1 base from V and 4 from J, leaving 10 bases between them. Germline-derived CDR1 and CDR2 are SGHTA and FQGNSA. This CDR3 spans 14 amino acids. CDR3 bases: TGTGCCAGCAGCTTAGGGGGGCGCACCTATGGCTACACCTTC. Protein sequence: CASSLGGRTYGYTF.

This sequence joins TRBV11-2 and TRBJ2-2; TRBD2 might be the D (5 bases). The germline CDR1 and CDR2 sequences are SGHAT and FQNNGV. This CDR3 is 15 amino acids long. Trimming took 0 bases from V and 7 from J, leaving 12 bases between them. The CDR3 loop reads CASSLEDYWDGELFF. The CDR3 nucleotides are TGTGCCAGCAGCTTAGAAGACTACTGGGACGGGGAGCTGTTTTTT.

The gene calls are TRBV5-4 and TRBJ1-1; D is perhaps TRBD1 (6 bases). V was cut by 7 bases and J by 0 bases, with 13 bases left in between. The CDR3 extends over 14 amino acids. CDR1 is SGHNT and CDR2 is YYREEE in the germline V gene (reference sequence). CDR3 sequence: CASALGGMNTEAFF. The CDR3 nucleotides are TGTGCCAGCGCACTAGGGGGGATGAACACTGAAGCTTTCTTT.

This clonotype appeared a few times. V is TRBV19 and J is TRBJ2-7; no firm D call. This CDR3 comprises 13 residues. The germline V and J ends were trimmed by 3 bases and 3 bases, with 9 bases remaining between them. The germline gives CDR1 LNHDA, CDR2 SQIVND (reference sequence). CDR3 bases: TGTGCCAGTAGTATTTCTCTGAACTACGAGCAGTACGTC. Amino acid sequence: CASSISLNYEQYV.

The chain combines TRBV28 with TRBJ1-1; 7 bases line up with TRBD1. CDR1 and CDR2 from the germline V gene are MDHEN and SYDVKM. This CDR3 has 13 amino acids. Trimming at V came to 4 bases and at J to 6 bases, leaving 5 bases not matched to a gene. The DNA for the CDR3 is TGTGCCAGCAGTTACAGGGGTTTCCCTGAAGCTTTCTTT. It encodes CASSYRGFPEAFF. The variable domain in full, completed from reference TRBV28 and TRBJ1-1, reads DVKVTQSSRYLVKRTGEKVFLECVQDMDHENMFWYRQDPGLGLRLIYFSYDVKMKEKGDIPEGYSVSREKKERFSLILESASTNQTSMYLCASSYRGFPEAFFGQGTRLTVV.

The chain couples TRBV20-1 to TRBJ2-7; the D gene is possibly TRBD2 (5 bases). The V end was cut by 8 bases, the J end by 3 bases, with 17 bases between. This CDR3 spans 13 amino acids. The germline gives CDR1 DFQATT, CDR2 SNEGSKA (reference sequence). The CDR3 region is CSSFKRRNYEQYF. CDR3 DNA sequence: TGCAGTTCTTTCAAGCGGCGAAACTACGAGCAGTACTTC.

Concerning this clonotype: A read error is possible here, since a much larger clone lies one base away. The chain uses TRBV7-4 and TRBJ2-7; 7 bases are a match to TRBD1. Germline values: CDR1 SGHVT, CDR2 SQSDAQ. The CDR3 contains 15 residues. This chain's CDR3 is CTSSLVGTVSYEQYF. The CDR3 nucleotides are TGTACCAGCAGCTTAGTGGGGACAGTTTCCTACGAGCAGTACTTC.

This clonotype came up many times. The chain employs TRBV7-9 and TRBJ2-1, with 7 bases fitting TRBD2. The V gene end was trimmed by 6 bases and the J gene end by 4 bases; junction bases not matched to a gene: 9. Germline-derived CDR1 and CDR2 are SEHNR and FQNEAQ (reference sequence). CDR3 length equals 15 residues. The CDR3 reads CASRSALAAYNEQFF. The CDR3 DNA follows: TGTGCCAGCAGATCCGCGCTAGCGGCATACAATGAGCAGTTCTTC.